The rows below give T cell receptor beta chains drawn from one sample of a study of T cell responses to AZD1222 COVID-19 vaccine. This table comes from immunoSEQ multiplex PCR, and its TCRdb copy is limited to in-frame clones, with some not included. In the table there are fewer than 200,000 clones, roughly 91% of which are singletons. The specimen comprised peripheral blood, sampled on day 0 of AZD1222 vaccination. The receptors come from an adult in good health. Both conserved end residues are part of each CDR3. D genes are given only for firm matches. Part of the rows lack a size; the others show once, few, many or a class for expanded clones.

J gene,clone size,V gene,D gene,CDR3 protein,CDR3 DNA
TRBJ1-2,.,TRBV5-1,.,CASSPGGAPYGYTF,TGCGCCAGCAGCCCCGGGGGGGCTCCCTATGGCTACACCTTC
TRBJ1-2,.,TRBV29-1,TRBD1,CSVEATGREYGYTF,TGCAGCGTTGAGGCGACAGGGAGGGAGTATGGCTACACCTTC
TRBJ2-2,.,TRBV19,TRBD2,CASSIRATSGGTGELFF,TGTGCCAGTAGTATTCGTGCGACTAGCGGGGGGACCGGGGAGCTGTTTTTT
TRBJ1-2,.,TRBV28,.,CASSSPAGGYTF,TGTGCCAGCAGTTCCCCGGCGGGCGGCTACACCTTC
TRBJ1-5,many,TRBV25-1,TRBD1,CASEDRESNQPQHF,TGTGCCAGCGAAGACAGGGAGTCCAATCAGCCCCAGCATTTT
TRBJ1-2,.,TRBV6-4,.,CASSETGNPNYGYTF,TGTGCCAGCAGTGAAACAGGAAACCCTAACTATGGCTACACCTTC
TRBJ2-1,few,TRBV2,TRBD2,CASREAGTSYNEQFF,TGTGCCAGCAGGGAAGCCGGGACTAGCTACAATGAGCAGTTCTTC
TRBJ2-2,.,TRBV5-1,TRBD2,CASSLDLAGTGELFF,TGCGCCAGCAGCTTGGATCTAGCGGGCACCGGGGAGCTGTTTTTT
TRBJ1-2,.,TRBV28,.,CASTPGDGLYGYTF,TGTGCCAGCACCCCGGGGGACGGTCTCTATGGCTACACCTTC
TRBJ2-3,few,TRBV20-1,.,CSGVFGDTQYF,TGCAGTGGCGTCTTTGGAGATACGCAGTATTTT
TRBJ2-5,.,TRBV3-1/TRBV3-2,.,CASSQDRAGPGETQYF,TGTGCCAGCAGCCAAGATCGGGCAGGGCCGGGGGAGACCCAGTACTTC
TRBJ2-3,.,TRBV28,TRBD2,CASRDDSGRVPDTQYF,TGTGCCAGCAGGGACGATAGCGGGAGAGTCCCAGATACGCAGTATTTT
TRBJ1-1,.,TRBV7-2,.,CASRPSRGVRTEAFF,TGTGCCAGCAGACCCTCCCGGGGGGTACGGACTGAAGCTTTCTTT
TRBJ1-1,.,TRBV6-5,.,CASRSVGLGATEAFF,TGTGCCAGCAGGTCGGTCGGCCTAGGGGCCACTGAAGCTTTCTTT
TRBJ1-3,.,TRBV5-5,.,CASSFPQGGAGNTIYF,TGTGCCAGCAGCTTCCCCCAAGGAGGGGCCGGAAACACCATATATTTT
TRBJ2-6,.,TRBV24-1,.,CATSDTGTGANVLTF,TGTGCCACCAGTGACACAGGGACTGGGGCCAACGTCCTGACTTTC
TRBJ2-5,.,TRBV6-6,.,CASSLWGETQYF,TGTGCCAGCTCCCTCTGGGGGGAGACCCAGTACTTC
TRBJ1-2,.,TRBV28,.,CASSLIGVDYGYTF,TGTGCCAGCAGTTTAATAGGGGTGGACTATGGCTACACCTTC
TRBJ1-5,.,TRBV7-9,TRBD1,CASSSQGNQPQHF,TGTGCCAGCAGTTCACAGGGGAATCAGCCCCAGCATTTT
TRBJ1-2,.,TRBV5-1,.,CASSLDQPGQDGYTF,TGCGCCAGCAGCTTGGATCAGCCAGGGCAAGATGGCTACACCTTC
TRBJ1-5,.,TRBV19,.,CASMTSWGNQPQHF,TGTGCCAGCATGACTTCTTGGGGCAATCAGCCCCAGCATTTT
TRBJ1-5,.,TRBV28,.,CASSLTRQPQHF,TGTGCCAGCAGTTTGACCCGTCAGCCCCAGCATTTT
TRBJ2-7,.,TRBV7-7,.,CASSLSVTTYEQYF,TGTGCTAGCAGCTTATCTGTCACAACCTACGAGCAGTACTTC
TRBJ2-1,.,TRBV6-6,TRBD2,CASRNPRGGGTNEQFF,TGTGCCAGCAGAAACCCCCGCGGGGGGGGCACGAATGAGCAGTTCTTC
TRBJ1-1,.,TRBV29-1,.,CSVDQGGRVGGLNTEAFF,TGCAGCGTTGATCAGGGCGGGCGCGTAGGGGGGTTGAACACTGAAGCTTTCTTT
TRBJ1-1,.,TRBV28,.,CASRATAVMNTEAFF,TGTGCCAGCAGGGCGACAGCCGTTATGAACACTGAAGCTTTCTTT
TRBJ2-7,.,TRBV24-1,.,CATSDDYEQYF,TGTGCCACCAGTGATGATTACGAGCAGTACTTC
TRBJ1-2,.,TRBV28,.,CASSLRYGYTF,TGTGCCAGCAGTTTGCGCTATGGCTACACCTTC